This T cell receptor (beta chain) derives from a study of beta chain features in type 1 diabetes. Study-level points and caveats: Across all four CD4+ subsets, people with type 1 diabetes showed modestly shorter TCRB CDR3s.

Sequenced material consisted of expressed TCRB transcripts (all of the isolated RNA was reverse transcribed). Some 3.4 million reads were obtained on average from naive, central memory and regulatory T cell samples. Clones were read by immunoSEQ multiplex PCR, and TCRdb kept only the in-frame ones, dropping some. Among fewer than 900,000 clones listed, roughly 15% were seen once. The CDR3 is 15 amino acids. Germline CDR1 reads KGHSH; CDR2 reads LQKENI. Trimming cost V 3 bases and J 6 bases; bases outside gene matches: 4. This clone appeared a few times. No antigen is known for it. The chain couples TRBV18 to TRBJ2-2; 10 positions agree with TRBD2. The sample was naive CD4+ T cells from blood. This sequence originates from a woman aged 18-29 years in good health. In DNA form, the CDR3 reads TGTGCCAGCTCACCGGCTAGCGGGAGATCCGGGGAGCTGTTTTTT. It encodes CASSPASGRSGELFF.